Here is one T cell receptor (beta chain) with its context. Its specificity is unknown. Some clones are missing from TCRdb's copy, which holds only in-frame ones; the method was immunoSEQ multiplex PCR. This repertoire shows about 17,000 clones, around 74% found once; its top ten account for 3.4%. The germline V gene has CDR1 GTSNPN and CDR2 SVGIG (reference sequence). The V segment lost 4 bases and the J segment 7 bases; nucleotides outside the gene matches: 5. This CDR3 region has 14 residues. This record comes from a study of pediatric ulcerative colitis. Whole-study results and caveats: Acute severe colitis showed lower rectal diversity from clonal expansions. Some T cells in rectal biopsies may come from blood, especially with overt colitis.

During colonoscopy, one to two rectal pinch biopsies were collected. Sequencing was done on a sample of gut tissue. The receptor comes from a girl aged 10 to 17 with moderate ulcerative colitis. The chain employs TRBV30 and TRBJ2-2; TRBD2 matches 11 bases. The CDR3 sequence: CAWTTSGRIGELFF. In DNA, the CDR3 is TGTGCCTGGACAACTAGCGGGAGAATCGGGGAGCTGTTTTTT.